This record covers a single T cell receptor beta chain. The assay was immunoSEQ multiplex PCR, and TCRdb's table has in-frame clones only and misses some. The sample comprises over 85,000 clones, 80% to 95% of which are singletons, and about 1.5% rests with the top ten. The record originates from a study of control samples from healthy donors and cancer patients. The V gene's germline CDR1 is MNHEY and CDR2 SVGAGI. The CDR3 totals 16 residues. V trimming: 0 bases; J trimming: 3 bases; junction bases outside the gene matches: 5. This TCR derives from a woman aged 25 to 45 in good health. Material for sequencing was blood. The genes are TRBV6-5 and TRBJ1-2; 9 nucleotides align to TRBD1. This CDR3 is CASSYSMGTGYYGYTF. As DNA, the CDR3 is TGTGCCAGCAGTTACTCGATGGGGACAGGGTACTATGGCTACACCTTC.